This is a list of T cell receptor beta chains from one sample in a study of OX40 agonist ivuxolimab in advanced cancers. Measured with immunoSEQ multiplex PCR; TCRdb has only the in-frame clones, and not every one. The data contain tens of thousands of clones, approximately 91% of them singletons. This material consisted of CD4+ or CD8+ T cells sorted from blood, taken in a trial of the OX40 agonist ivuxolimab. The receptors come from an adult with an advanced solid tumor such as melanoma, head and neck, liver or kidney cancer. The CDR3 runs from the conserved cysteine through the conserved F or W. The D gene is left open where the match is weak. Clone size is given for some rows only: seen once, a few or many times, or a class if the clone is expanded.

size | J | V | D | CDR3 | DNA
- | TRBJ2-2 | TRBV25-1 | TRBD1 | CASSEWGQGAAGELFF | TGTGCCAGCAGTGAATGGGGACAGGGGGCCGCCGGGGAGCTGTTTTTT
- | TRBJ2-1 | TRBV9 | - | CASSVGHNEQFF | TGTGCCAGCAGCGTAGGGCACAATGAGCAGTTCTTC
- | TRBJ2-5 | TRBV27 | TRBD2 | CASSLSLGGSQETQYF | TGTGCCAGCAGTTTATCCCTCGGGGGGTCTCAAGAGACCCAGTACTTC
- | TRBJ1-6 | TRBV28 | - | CASSRRVGSYNSPLHF | TGTGCCAGCAGTCGCCGGGTCGGCTCCTATAATTCACCCCTCCACTTT
few | TRBJ1-1 | TRBV19 | - | CASSIGNTEAFF | TGTGCCAGTAGTATCGGGAACACTGAAGCTTTCTTT
once | TRBJ2-7 | TRBV4-2 | - | CASSQEGATVGTYEQYF | TGTGCCAGCAGCCAAGAGGGGGCAACAGTCGGGACCTACGAGCAGTACTTC
- | TRBJ1-1 | TRBV7-3 | - | CASSYQQNTEAFF | TGTGCCAGCAGTTATCAGCAGAACACTGAAGCTTTCTTT
- | TRBJ2-3 | TRBV27 | - | CASSIAVGGEPWASDTQYF | TGTGCCAGCAGTATCGCGGTAGGGGGGGAGCCTTGGGCATCAGATACGCAGTATTTT
- | TRBJ1-2 | TRBV2 | - | CASSESGGFYGYTF | TGTGCCAGCAGTGAATCGGGAGGGTTCTACGGCTACACCTTC
- | TRBJ2-1 | TRBV5-4 | TRBD2 | CASSLLWTSGRDEQFF | TGTGCCAGCAGCTTGCTGTGGACTAGCGGGAGAGATGAGCAGTTCTTC